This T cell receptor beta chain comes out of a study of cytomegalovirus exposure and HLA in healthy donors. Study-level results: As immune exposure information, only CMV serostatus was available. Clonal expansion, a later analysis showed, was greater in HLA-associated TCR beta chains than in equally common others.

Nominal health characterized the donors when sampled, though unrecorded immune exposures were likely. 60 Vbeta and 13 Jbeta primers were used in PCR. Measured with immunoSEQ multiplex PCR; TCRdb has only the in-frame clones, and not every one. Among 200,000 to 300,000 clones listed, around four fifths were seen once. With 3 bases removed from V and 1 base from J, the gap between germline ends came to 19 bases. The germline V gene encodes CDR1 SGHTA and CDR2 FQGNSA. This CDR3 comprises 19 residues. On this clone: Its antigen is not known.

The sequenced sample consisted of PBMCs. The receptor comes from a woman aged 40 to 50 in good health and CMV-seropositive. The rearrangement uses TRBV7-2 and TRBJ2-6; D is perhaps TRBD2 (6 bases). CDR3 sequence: CASSFNVQGGGSGANVLTF. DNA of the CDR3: TGTGCCAGCAGCTTCAACGTCCAGGGTGGAGGGTCTGGGGCCAACGTCCTGACTTTC. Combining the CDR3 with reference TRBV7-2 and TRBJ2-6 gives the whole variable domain GAGVSQSPSNKVTEKGKDVELRCDPISGHTALYWYRQSLGQGLEFLIYFQGNSAPDKSGLPSDRFSAERTGGSVSTLTIQRTQQEDSAVYLCASSFNVQGGGSGANVLTFGAGSRLTVL.